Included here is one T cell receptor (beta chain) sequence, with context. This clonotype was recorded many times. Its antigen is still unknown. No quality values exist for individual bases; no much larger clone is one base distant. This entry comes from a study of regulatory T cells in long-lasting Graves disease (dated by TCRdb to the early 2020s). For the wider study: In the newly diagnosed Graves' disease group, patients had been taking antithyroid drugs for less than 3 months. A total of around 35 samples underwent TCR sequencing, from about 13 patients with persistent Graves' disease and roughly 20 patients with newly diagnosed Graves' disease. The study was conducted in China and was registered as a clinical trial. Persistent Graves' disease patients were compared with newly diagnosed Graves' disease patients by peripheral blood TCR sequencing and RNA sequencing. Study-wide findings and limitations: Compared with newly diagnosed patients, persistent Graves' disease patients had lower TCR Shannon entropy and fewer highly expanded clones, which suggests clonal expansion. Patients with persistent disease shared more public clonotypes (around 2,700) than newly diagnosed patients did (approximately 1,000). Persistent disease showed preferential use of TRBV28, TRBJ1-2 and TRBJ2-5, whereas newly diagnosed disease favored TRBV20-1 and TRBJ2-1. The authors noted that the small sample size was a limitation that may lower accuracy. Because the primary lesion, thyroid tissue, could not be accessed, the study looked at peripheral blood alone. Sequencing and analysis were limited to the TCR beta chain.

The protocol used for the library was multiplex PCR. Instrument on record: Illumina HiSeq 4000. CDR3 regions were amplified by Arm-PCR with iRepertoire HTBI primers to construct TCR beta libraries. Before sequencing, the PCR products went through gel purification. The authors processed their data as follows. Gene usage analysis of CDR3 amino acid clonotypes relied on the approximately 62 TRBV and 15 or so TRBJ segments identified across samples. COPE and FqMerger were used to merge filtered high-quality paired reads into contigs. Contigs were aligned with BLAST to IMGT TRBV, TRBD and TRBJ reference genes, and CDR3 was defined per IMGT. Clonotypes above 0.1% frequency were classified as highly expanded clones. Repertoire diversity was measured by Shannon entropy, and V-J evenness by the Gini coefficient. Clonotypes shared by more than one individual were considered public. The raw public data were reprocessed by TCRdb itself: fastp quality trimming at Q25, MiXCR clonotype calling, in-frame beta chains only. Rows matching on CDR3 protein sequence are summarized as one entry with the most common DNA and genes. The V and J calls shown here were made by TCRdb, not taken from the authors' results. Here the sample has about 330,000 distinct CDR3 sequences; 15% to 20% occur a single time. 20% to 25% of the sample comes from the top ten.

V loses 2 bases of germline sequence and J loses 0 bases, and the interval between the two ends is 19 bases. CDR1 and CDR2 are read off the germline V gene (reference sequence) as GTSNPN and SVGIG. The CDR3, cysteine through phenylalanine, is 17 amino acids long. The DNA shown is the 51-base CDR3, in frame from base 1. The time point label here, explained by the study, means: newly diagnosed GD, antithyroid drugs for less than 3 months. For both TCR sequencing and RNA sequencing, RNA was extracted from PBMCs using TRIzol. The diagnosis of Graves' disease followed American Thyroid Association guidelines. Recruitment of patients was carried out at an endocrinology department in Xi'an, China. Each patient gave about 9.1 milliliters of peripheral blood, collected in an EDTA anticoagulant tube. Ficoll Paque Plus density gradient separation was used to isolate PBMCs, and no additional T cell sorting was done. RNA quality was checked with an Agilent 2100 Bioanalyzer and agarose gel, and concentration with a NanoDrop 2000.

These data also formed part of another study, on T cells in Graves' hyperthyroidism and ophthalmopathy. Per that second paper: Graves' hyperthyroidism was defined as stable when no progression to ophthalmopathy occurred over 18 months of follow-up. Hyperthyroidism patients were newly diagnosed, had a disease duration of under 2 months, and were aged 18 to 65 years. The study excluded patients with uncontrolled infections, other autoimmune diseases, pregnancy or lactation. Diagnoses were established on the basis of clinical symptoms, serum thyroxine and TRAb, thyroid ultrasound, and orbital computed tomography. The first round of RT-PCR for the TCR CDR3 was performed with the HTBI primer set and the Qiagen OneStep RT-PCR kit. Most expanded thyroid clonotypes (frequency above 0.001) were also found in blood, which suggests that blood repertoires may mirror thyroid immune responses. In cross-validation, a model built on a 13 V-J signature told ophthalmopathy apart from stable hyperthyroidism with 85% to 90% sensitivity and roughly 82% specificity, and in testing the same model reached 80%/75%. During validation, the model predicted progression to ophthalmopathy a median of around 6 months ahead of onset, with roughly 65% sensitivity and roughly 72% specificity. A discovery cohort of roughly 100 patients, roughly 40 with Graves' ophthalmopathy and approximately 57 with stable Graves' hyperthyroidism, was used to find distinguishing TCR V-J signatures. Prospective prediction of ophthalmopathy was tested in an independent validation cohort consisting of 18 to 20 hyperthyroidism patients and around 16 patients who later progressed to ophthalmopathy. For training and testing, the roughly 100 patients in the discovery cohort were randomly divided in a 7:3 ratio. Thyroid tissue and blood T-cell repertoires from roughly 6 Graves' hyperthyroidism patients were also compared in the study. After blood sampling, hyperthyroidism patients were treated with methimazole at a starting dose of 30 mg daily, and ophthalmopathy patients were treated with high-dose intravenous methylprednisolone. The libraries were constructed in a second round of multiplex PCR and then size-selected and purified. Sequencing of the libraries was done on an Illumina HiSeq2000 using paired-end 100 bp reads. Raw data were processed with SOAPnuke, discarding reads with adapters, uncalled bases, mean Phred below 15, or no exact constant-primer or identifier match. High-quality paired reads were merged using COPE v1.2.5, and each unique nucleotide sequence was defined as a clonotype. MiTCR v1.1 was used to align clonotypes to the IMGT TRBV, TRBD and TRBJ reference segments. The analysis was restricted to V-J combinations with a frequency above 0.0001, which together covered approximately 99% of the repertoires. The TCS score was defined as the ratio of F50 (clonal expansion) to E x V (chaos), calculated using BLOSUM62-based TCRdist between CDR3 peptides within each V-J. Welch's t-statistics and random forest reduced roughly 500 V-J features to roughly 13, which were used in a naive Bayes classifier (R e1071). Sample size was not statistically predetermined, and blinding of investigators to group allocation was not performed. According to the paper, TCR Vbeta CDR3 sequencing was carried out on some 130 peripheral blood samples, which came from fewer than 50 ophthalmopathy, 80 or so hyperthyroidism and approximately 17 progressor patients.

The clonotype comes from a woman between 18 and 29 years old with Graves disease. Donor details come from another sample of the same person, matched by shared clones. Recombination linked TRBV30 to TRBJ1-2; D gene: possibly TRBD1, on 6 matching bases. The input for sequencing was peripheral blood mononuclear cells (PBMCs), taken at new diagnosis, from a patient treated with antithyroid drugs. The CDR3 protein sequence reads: CAWSKKQGPGANYGYTF. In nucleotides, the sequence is TGTGCCTGGAGTAAAAAACAGGGTCCGGGAGCTAACTATGGCTACACCTTC.